This T cell receptor beta chain was sequenced for a study of beta chain features in type 1 diabetes. Study details: Summed over all samples, the examined sorted cells came to roughly 110,000,000. Study conclusions and caveats: When Type 1 diabetes patients were examined, their TCRB CDR3s proved moderately but significantly shorter in all four CD4+ subsets. cDNA-based sequencing might over-represent cells highly expressing TCR. The study found that naive, central memory and Treg TCRB repertoires appeared more similar in patients than in healthy donors.

With respect to this clone: Its matching antigen is unknown.

By way of CD45RO/CCR7/CD25/CD127/CD95/CD27, the CD4+ regulatory, stem cell-like memory, central memory and naive cells were sorted. cDNA synthesis used the whole RNA isolate, giving expressed TCRB sequences. Libraries were prepared by immunoSEQ multiplex PCR; TCRdb keeps only in-frame clonotypes and omits some of them. Of approximately 260,000 clones listed, roughly 21% were seen once; the top ten hold 0.028%. CDR3 length equals 15 residues. Unmatched junction bases numbered 6, after V lost 2 bases and J lost 9 bases. CDR1 is SNHLY, CDR2 FYNNEI, per germline. The chain recombines TRBV2 with TRBJ2-1; the match to TRBD2 covers 11 bases. Sample: naive CD4+ T cells from blood. The sequence came from a woman aged 40 to 55 with type 1 diabetes. CDR3 protein: CASSERLAGGSEQFF. The CDR3 DNA sequence: TGTGCCAGCAGTGAACGGCTAGCGGGAGGTTCTGAGCAGTTCTTC.